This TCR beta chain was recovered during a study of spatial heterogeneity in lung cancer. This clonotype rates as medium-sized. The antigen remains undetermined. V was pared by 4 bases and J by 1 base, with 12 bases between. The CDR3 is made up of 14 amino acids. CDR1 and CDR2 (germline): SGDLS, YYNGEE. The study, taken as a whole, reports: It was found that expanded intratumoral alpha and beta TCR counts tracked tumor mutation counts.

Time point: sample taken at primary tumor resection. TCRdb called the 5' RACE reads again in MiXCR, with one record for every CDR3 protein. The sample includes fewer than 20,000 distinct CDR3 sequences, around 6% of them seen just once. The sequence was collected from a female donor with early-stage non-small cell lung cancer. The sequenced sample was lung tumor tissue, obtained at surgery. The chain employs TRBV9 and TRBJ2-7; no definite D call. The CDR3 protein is CASSPQTSSYEQYF. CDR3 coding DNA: TGTGCCAGCAGCCCACAGACCTCTTCCTACGAGCAGTACTTC.